The present TCR beta chain was sequenced within a study of T-cell reconstitution after alpha-beta-depleted transplantation in children (dated by TCRdb to 2016 to 2017). Some background on the complete study: T-cell immune reconstitution after TCRalphabeta/CD19-depleted allogeneic hematopoietic cell transplantation in children was quantitatively tracked in the study by means of TCR repertoire profiling.

Libraries came from PCR. Sequencing instrument: Illumina HiSeq 2500. To normalize quantification of the TCRbeta repertoire, the TCR libraries were built with molecular barcoding that relied on unique molecular identifiers. TCRdb redid the processing of the public reads, applying fastp at Q25 and MiXCR, and retained in-frame beta chains. Rows merge per CDR3 protein into single entries with the most common DNA and genes. In this sample the table shows roughly 240,000 distinct CDR3 sequences, just under 8.5% of which occur a single time. The top ten clones comprise 5% to 8% of the sample. This clonotype was detected many times. It has no known antigen specificity. No base quality values were provided; no much bigger clone lies one nucleotide off. V and J lose 7 bases and 2 bases, and a span of 12 bases separates them. CDR1 is given as MDHEN and CDR2 as SYDVKM, both from the germline V gene. The CDR3 starts with the cysteine, ends with the phenylalanine, and has 14 residues. The only DNA kept is the CDR3, 42 bases in frame from the first base.

Broad study findings and their caveats: The apparently early recovery of alphabetaT-cell counts about two months after transplant reportedly depended on only several hundred rapidly expanded clones that came from non-depleted graft cells. Over subsequent months, a decline in hyperexpanded clone frequencies was noted, and after one year, T-cell counts and TCRbeta diversity were mostly ascribed to newly produced T cells. In some patients, the high TCRbeta diversity seen at day 60 was put down to recipient T cells and intrathymic progenitors that had survived conditioning.

The treatment or condition label here, explained by the study, means: allogeneic hematopoietic cell transplantation with graft depleted of TCRalphabeta T cells and CD19 B cells. TCRalphabeta/CD19-depleted allogeneic hematopoietic cell grafts were given to the transplant recipients, all of whom were children. The receptor was isolated from a male patient younger than 18 who had a stem cell transplant for acute lymphoblastic leukemia, so the T cells may come from the graft donor. The input for sequencing was PBMCs, mostly from graft donor cells, taken 180 days after TCRalphabeta/CD19-depleted stem cell transplant. The chain links TRBV28 with TRBJ1-5; the D gene is not confidently resolved. The nucleotide sequence is given as TGTGCCAGCACCATTAGCGGGGGCAATCAGCCCCAGCATTTT. Its protein is CASTISGGNQPQHF.